A selection of T cell receptor beta chains follows, all from one sample in a study of monozygotic twins with inflammatory bowel disease. For each CDR3 protein, TCRdb gives one entry from its re-call of the 5' RACE reads, without DNA. Across 150,000 or so distinct CDR3 sequences, the top ten clones capture 7.4% of the sample. Sequencing was carried out using blood. The receptors come from a human donor with ulcerative colitis or Crohn's disease, or a healthy co-twin of an affected twin (not recorded which). The CDR3 runs from the conserved cysteine through the conserved F or W.

J | V | CDR3
TRBJ2-1 | TRBV3-1 | CASSLETSGGFYNEQFF
TRBJ2-7 | TRBV5-1 | CASSLNQGEINYEQYF
TRBJ2-1 | TRBV27 | CASNRVGSYNEQFF
TRBJ2-5 | TRBV10-3 | CAISWRVQETQYF
TRBJ1-2 | TRBV12-3/TRBV12-4 | CASSLGQGANYGYTF
TRBJ1-2 | TRBV5-1 | CASSLGGQYGYTF
TRBJ2-3 | TRBV12-3/TRBV12-4 | CASTLGGSGGDTQYF
TRBJ1-2 | TRBV20-1 | CSAQRQGARSGYTF
TRBJ2-1 | TRBV29-1 | CSVDSGIYNEQFF
TRBJ2-7 | TRBV6-5 | CASSYSSGQVTYEQYF
TRBJ2-1 | TRBV18 | CASYQTGAQNEQFF
TRBJ1-1 | TRBV7-2 | CASSSSGSEYTEAFF
TRBJ2-1 | TRBV29-1 | CSVEKGQGNNEQFF
TRBJ2-1 | TRBV5-4 | CASSYGQGRLF
TRBJ1-3 | TRBV20-1 | CSASRGSGNTIYF
TRBJ2-7 | TRBV30 | CAWSRGNYEQYF
TRBJ2-2 | TRBV6-5 | CASSWGAGELFF
TRBJ2-1 | TRBV5-8 | CASSLGRTSYNEQFF
TRBJ2-3 | TRBV6-4 | CASIDGAGGTTDTQYF
TRBJ2-5 | TRBV3-1 | CASSPGLGQETQYF